This passage covers 14 T cell receptor beta chains from one sample sequenced in a study of blood T cell repertoires in COVID-19. Assay used: immunoSEQ multiplex PCR; TCRdb lists only in-frame clones, some missing. In the table there are around 220,000 clones, around 80% of which are singletons. Sequenced input: peripheral blood. The receptors originated from an elderly woman with COVID-19, enrolled during active disease.

This chain joins TRBV7-3 and TRBJ2-2; 10 bases are a match to TRBD2. After removal of 5 bases from V and 7 bases from J, the junction contained 10 bases not matched to a gene. In germline, CDR1 is SGHTA, CDR2 FQGTGA. The CDR3 contains 16 residues. In nucleotides, the CDR3 is TGTGCCAGCAGCCCACGAGCGGGAGGGCCGATCGGGGAGCTGTTTTTT. Its translation is CASSPRAGGPIGELFF. The full variable domain, in which reference TRBV7-3 and TRBJ2-2 provide the parts outside the CDR3, is GAGVSQTPSNKVTEKGKYVELRCDPISGHTALYWYRQSLGQGPEFLIYFQGTGAADDSGLPNDRFFAVRPEGSVSTLKIQRTERGDSAVYLCASSPRAGGPIGELFFGEGSRLTVL.

The chain employs TRBV5-1 and TRBJ2-5; TRBD1 might be the D (6 bases). The CDR3 loop spans 13 amino acids. V was cut by 1 base and J by 5 bases, with 9 bases left in between. The V gene's germline CDR1 is SGHRS and CDR2 YFSETQ. The CDR3 nucleotides read TGCGCCAGCAGCTTGTCAACAGGGGAGACCCAGTACTTC. Translated: CASSLSTGETQYF.

The chain is built from TRBV25-1 and TRBJ2-3; D is undetermined. CDR1 MGHDK and CDR2 SYGVNS come from the germline V gene. CDR3 length: 15 amino acids. V was trimmed by 5 bases and J by 0 bases, leaving 12 bases between them. CDR3 region: CASSRGGFSTDTQYF. In DNA form, the CDR3 reads TGTGCCAGCAGTCGAGGCGGCTTTAGCACAGATACGCAGTATTTT.

V and J are TRBV28 and TRBJ1-3; possibly TRBD1 for D (6 bases). V was shortened by 6 bases and J by 4 bases, with 16 bases between the two germline ends. This CDR3 has 15 amino acids. CDR1 is MDHEN and CDR2 is SYDVKM in the germline V gene. Here the CDR3 reads CASRWGTGIGNTIYF. In DNA form, the CDR3 reads TGTGCCAGCAGATGGGGTACAGGGATCGGAAACACCATATATTTT.

The genes are TRBV7-7 and TRBJ2-3, with 8 positions matching TRBD2. Germline CDR1 is SSHAT and CDR2 is FNYEAQ (reference sequence). The CDR3 has 15 amino acids. The CDR3 nucleotides read TGTGCTAGCCCTCCAGGCGGGCCGGGGGGGGATACGCAGTATTTT. Translated, it gives CASPPGGPGGDTQYF.

This clone is a singleton in its sample. This chain joins TRBV9 and TRBJ2-7, with 8 bases fitting TRBD2. Trimming removed 0 bases from V and 5 bases from J; junction bases left unmatched: 13. In germline, CDR1 is SGDLS, CDR2 YYNGEE. CDR3 length: 17 amino acids. Here the CDR3 reads CASSVGGGGPREHEQYF. The CDR3, as DNA: TGTGCCAGCAGCGTAGGGGGCGGGGGGCCCCGTGAACACGAGCAGTACTTC.

The rearrangement joins TRBV5-4 to TRBJ2-2; possibly TRBD2 for D (6 bases). Trimming pared 4 bases from V and 7 bases from J, leaving 17 bases between. The CDR3 sequence is 15 residues long. Germline CDR1 is SGHNT and CDR2 is YYREEE (reference sequence). The chain's CDR3 is CASSPVGGGGGELFF. The CDR3 DNA is TGTGCCAGCAGCCCGGTCGGGGGAGGTGGCGGGGAGCTGTTTTTT. The full variable domain, its missing parts supplied by reference TRBV5-4 and TRBJ2-2, is ETGVTQSPTHLIKTRGQQVTLRCSSQSGHNTVSWYQQALGQGPQFIFQYYREEENGRGNFPPRFSGLQFPNYSSELNVNALELDDSALYLCASSPVGGGGGELFFGEGSRLTVL.

The V call is TRBV3-1 (or the pseudogene TRBV3-2), the J call TRBJ1-1; no definite D call. Germline V gene sequence: CDR1 LGHDT, CDR2 YNNKEL (reference sequence). V lost 2 bases and J lost 0, with 10 bases in between. There are 15 residues in the CDR3. The CDR3 coding sequence is TGTGCCAGCAGCCAAAATCAACAGATGAACACTGAAGCTTTCTTT. This sequence encodes CASSQNQQMNTEAFF.

V is TRBV9 and J is TRBJ1-2, with TRBD1 identical over 7 bases. Germline V gene sequence: CDR1 SGDLS, CDR2 YYNGEE. The J segment lost 2 bases and the V segment lost 6 bases, leaving 10 bases of the junction unmatched. The CDR3 contains 15 residues. CDR3 amino acids: CASTASGTENYGYTF. The DNA for the CDR3 is TGTGCCAGCACCGCCTCCGGGACAGAGAACTATGGCTACACCTTC. The whole variable domain, remainder taken from reference TRBV9 and TRBJ1-2, is DSGVTQTPKHLITATGQRVTLRCSPRSGDLSVYWYQQSLDQGLQFLIQYYNGEERAKGNILERFSAQQFPDLHSELNLSSLELGDSALYFCASTASGTENYGYTFGSGTRLTVV.

J is TRBJ2-1 and V is TRBV5-1; 7 nucleotides line up with TRBD2. The CDR3 covers 13 residues. The germline gives CDR1 SGHRS, CDR2 YFSETQ. V was pared by 5 bases and J by 4 bases, with 3 bases of the junction left unmatched. CDR3 DNA sequence: TGCGCCAGCAGGGGGGGGTCATACAATGAGCAGTTCTTC. Translated: CASRGGSYNEQFF.

This chain links TRBV6-1 with TRBJ2-1; unclear D gene. The V gene lost 2 bases and the J gene lost 2 bases, with 16 bases spanning the gap. The CDR3 totals 17 residues. Germline V gene lookup returns CDR1 MNHNS and CDR2 SASEGT. The CDR3 DNA reads TGTGCCAGCAGTGAAAACGGTGGAGACGCCGCCTACAATGAGCAGTTCTTC. This gives the protein CASSENGGDAAYNEQFF.

V is TRBV7-2 and J is TRBJ2-3, with 9 positions matching TRBD1. V was pared by 5 bases and J by 5 bases, with 14 bases of the junction left unmatched. This CDR3 contains 17 residues. Germline V CDR1 and CDR2: SGHTA, FQGNSA. The chain's CDR3 is CASSRIQGQGIRDTQYF. DNA for the CDR3: TGTGCCAGCAGCCGGATACAGGGACAGGGTATTAGAGATACGCAGTATTTT. Supplemented by reference TRBV7-2 and TRBJ2-3, the full variable domain reads GAGVSQSPSNKVTEKGKDVELRCDPISGHTALYWYRQSLGQGLEFLIYFQGNSAPDKSGLPSDRFSAERTGGSVSTLTIQRTQQEDSAVYLCASSRIQGQGIRDTQYFGPGTRLTVL.

The J gene is TRBJ2-4, the V gene TRBV2; TRBD2 might be the D (5 bases). V was clipped by 6 bases and J by 0 bases, with 12 bases between them. The CDR3 extends over 15 amino acids. Per the germline V gene, CDR1 is SNHLY and CDR2 is FYNNEI. Here the CDR3 DNA reads TGTGCCAGCAGGGAACGGGGTCTAGCCAAAAACATTCAGTACTTC. Translation: CASRERGLAKNIQYF.

This clone was seen ten or more times. The V call is TRBV9, the J call TRBJ1-2; 10 bases match TRBD1. V lost 0 bases and J lost 6; bases outside the gene matches: 8. Germline CDR1 and CDR2: SGDLS and YYNGEE. The CDR3 totals 16 residues. CDR3 sequence (DNA): TGTGCCAGCAGCGTAGCTACGTGGACAGGGGGGAATGGCTACACCTTC. This gives the protein CASSVATWTGGNGYTF.